This T cell receptor (beta chain) was sequenced in a study of cytomegalovirus exposure and HLA in healthy donors. Germline CDR1 reads MGHRA; CDR2 reads YSYEKL. The CDR3 runs 15 residues. The junction had 7 bases not matched to a gene; V was cut back by 5 bases and J by 4 bases. PCR used 60 Vbeta primers and 13 Jbeta primers. The protocol was immunoSEQ multiplex PCR, while the TCRdb copy is restricted to in-frame clones and leaves out a portion. The sample has 110,000 to 150,000 clones, more than 75% seen once. Findings and caveats of the study: Earlier analysis found most TCR beta V segments productive about 87% or about 30% of the time. It has been reported that TCR beta sequences accurately predicted the HLA-A and HLA-B alleles of most subjects. The study had only CMV serostatus as immune exposure information.

On this clone itself: Its specificity is unknown.

The sequencing sample was made of PBMCs. The chain is built from TRBV4-1 and TRBJ2-3, with 9 bases identical to TRBD1. The sequence was obtained from a female donor in good health and CMV-seronegative. CDR3 in DNA: TGCGCCAGCAGCACCCGGGACAGGGCGGCAGATACGCAGTATTTT. This sequence encodes CASSTRDRAADTQYF.